This TCR beta chain stems from a study of preoperative IRX-2 immunotherapy in early breast cancer. This CDR3 spans 18 amino acids. V lost 0 bases and J 0 bases, leaving 17 bases between the germline ends. Germline lookup yields CDR1 MNHGY and CDR2 SAAAGT. A few counts support this clone. TCRdb keeps only in-frame clones here, not all; method: immunoSEQ multiplex PCR. The sample lists approximately 11,000 clones, roughly 80% occurring once. Indicated treatment: preoperative locoregional IRX-2 cytokine immunotherapy. The chain is built from TRBV6-8 and TRBJ1-1; D might be TRBD1 (6 bases). The material sequenced was lymph node tissue, taken before IRX-2 immunotherapy. The TCR sequence derives from a human donor with breast cancer. CDR3 nucleotides: TGTGCCAGCAGTTACTCGAGTGTGGGGACAATTATGAACACTGAAGCTTTCTTT. Protein sequence: CASSYSSVGTIMNTEAFF.